A single sample gave rise to the 21 T cell receptor beta chains below, sequenced in a study of post-analysis software for immune sequencing data. TCR beta cDNA libraries included unique molecular identifiers. A single record per CDR3 protein comes from TCRdb applying MiXCR to the PCR reads. The sample consists of about 770,000 distinct CDR3 sequences, about 45% of them appearing once. The antigens of these receptors remain unknown. Whole-study findings and limits: TRBV5-6, TRBV5-1 and TRBV20-1 belonged to a set of about 5 TRBV segments that were more frequent in patients than controls.

What was sequenced was blood. The receptors stem from a girl aged 5-17 years with multiple sclerosis.

This clonotype was detected only a few times. This chain links TRBV20-1 with TRBJ2-7; TRBD2 aligns across 12 bases. V lost 3 bases and J lost 5; bases outside the gene matches: 8. Looked up from germline, CDR1 is DFQATT and CDR2 is SNEGSKA (reference sequence). The CDR3 has 15 amino acids. CDR3 bases: TGCAGTGCTAGGCTAGCGGGAGGGTTGGTCCACGAGCAGTACTTC. This translates into CSARLAGGLVHEQYF.

This clonotype was observed many times. The junction departs from germline at one end; a sequencing error may be responsible. This chain links TRBV5-1 with TRBJ2-3; 8 bases line up with TRBD1. CDR3 length: 14 amino acids. Germline-derived CDR1 and CDR2 are SGHRS and YFSETQ. The CDR3 spells CASSPGQGTDTQYF. In DNA form, the CDR3 reads TGTGCCAGCAGCCCCGGACAGGGAACAGATACGCAGTATTTT.

This clonotype was picked up a small number of times. The chain uses TRBV6-5 and TRBJ2-5; 10 bases map to TRBD2. CDR1 is MNHEY and CDR2 is SVGAGI in the germline V gene. With V trimmed by 2 bases and J by 2 bases, 5 bases remained unmatched. The CDR3 contains 16 residues. CDR3 DNA: TGTGCCAGCAGTTACCTCAAGACTAGCGGGCAAGAGACCCAGTACTTC. As protein: CASSYLKTSGQETQYF.

CDR3 bases: TGTGCCAGCAGCCAAGAGCCAGGGGGGAGCAATCAGCCCCAGCATTTT. Translating it yields CASSQEPGGSNQPQHF. V usage is TRBV3-1 and J usage is TRBJ1-5, with TRBD1 matching 7 bases. This CDR3 contains 16 residues. In germline, CDR1 is LGHDT, CDR2 YNNKEL (reference sequence). Trimming took 0 bases from V and 1 from J; bases not matched to a gene: 3.

This clonotype was found a few times. V and J are TRBV7-9 and TRBJ2-1; 8 nucleotides line up with TRBD2. The junction had 4 bases not matched to a gene; V was cut back by 4 bases and J by 5 bases. Germline loops: CDR1 SEHNR, CDR2 FQNEAQ (reference sequence). This CDR3 is built from 14 residues. In DNA form, the CDR3 reads TGTGCCAGCAGCTACCTAGCGGGCCACAATGAGCAGTTCTTC. Translating gives CASSYLAGHNEQFF. Complete variable domain (other parts from reference TRBV7-9 and TRBJ2-1): DTGVSQNPRHKITKRGQNVTFRCDPISEHNRLYWYRQTLGQGPEFLTYFQNEAQLEKSRLLSDRFSAERPKGSFSTLEIQRTEQGDSAMYLCASSYLAGHNEQFFGPGTRLTVL.

This chain's CDR3 is CASVEGANYGYTF. As DNA, the CDR3 is TGTGCCAGCGTAGAGGGGGCTAACTATGGCTACACCTTC. The chain uses TRBV7-9 and TRBJ1-2; D possibly corresponds to TRBD1 (6 bases). The CDR3 runs to 13 residues. Germline V gene data show CDR1 as SEHNR and CDR2 as FQNEAQ (reference sequence). Trimming pared 8 bases from V and 0 bases from J, leaving 10 bases between.

The CDR3 DNA is TGCAGTGCTGCCCTCATGGAAAACTATGGCTACACCTTC. Translated: CSAALMENYGYTF. The V gene is TRBV20-1, the J gene TRBJ1-2; D is undetermined. This CDR3 spans 13 amino acids. Trimming shortened V by 5 bases and J by 2 bases, and 12 bases separated the two germline ends. The germline gives CDR1 DFQATT, CDR2 SNEGSKA (reference sequence).

The chain uses TRBV12-3 or TRBV12-4 and TRBJ2-5, with TRBD2 as a possible D gene (5 bases). With the DNA end fitting TRBJ2-7 better, the J assignment may be wrong. The CDR3 consists of 13 residues. CDR3 DNA sequence: TGTGCCAGCAGTTTAAGTCCGGCGGGCGAGCAGTACTTC. Residues: CASSLSPAGEQYF.

This chain connects TRBV7-2 to TRBJ2-3; 7 bases map to TRBD2. The J segment lost 2 bases and the V segment lost 1 base, leaving 6 bases of the junction unmatched. This CDR3 is 16 amino acids long. CDR1 is SGHTA, CDR2 FQGNSA, per germline. CDR3 sequence (DNA): TGTGCCAGCAGCTTAGTGCGGGGGACCCTCACAGATACGCAGTATTTT. The encoded protein is CASSLVRGTLTDTQYF.

The rearrangement links TRBV12-3 or TRBV12-4 to TRBJ1-6; 10 bases align to TRBD1. The CDR3 totals 16 residues. Trimming cost V 4 bases and J 5 bases; bases outside gene matches: 5. CDR3: CASSSDRGRDNSPLHF. In DNA, the CDR3 is TGTGCCAGCAGTTCAGACAGGGGGCGCGATAATTCACCCCTCCACTTT.

The chain uses TRBV27 and TRBJ2-3; possibly TRBD1 or TRBD2 for D (5 bases each). Germline V gene sequence: CDR1 MNHEY, CDR2 SMNVEV (reference sequence). The CDR3 runs to 14 residues. V was shortened by 4 bases and J by 6 bases, with 14 bases between the two germline ends. The CDR3 sequence: CASSSASRADTQYF. DNA of the CDR3: TGTGCCAGCAGTTCTGCTAGCAGGGCGGATACGCAGTATTTT.

This chain connects TRBV5-6 to TRBJ2-5; weak D call: TRBD2 (5 bases). The V gene lost 0 bases and the J gene lost 5 bases, with 11 bases spanning the gap. Per the germline V gene, CDR1 is SGHDT and CDR2 is YYEEEE. CDR3 size: 14 residues. CDR3 sequence: CASSLVGEMETQYF. CDR3 coding DNA: TGTGCCAGCAGCTTGGTGGGAGAGATGGAGACCCAGTACTTC.

The rearrangement uses TRBV25-1 and TRBJ2-2, with a weak D call TRBD2 (5 bases). This CDR3 spans 14 amino acids. Germline loops: CDR1 MGHDK, CDR2 SYGVNS. V shed 4 bases and J shed 2 bases, with 8 bases lying between them. CDR3 region: CASSGEINTGELFF. Here the CDR3 DNA reads TGTGCCAGCAGTGGGGAGATAAACACCGGGGAGCTGTTTTTT.

The chain employs TRBV5-5 and TRBJ2-5; no clear D gene. Germline loops: CDR1 SGHKS, CDR2 YYEKEE (reference sequence). CDR3 length equals 18 residues. Trimming pared 0 bases from V and 0 bases from J, leaving 18 bases between. The CDR3 spells CASSLGPHGVGYQETQYF. The CDR3 region has the DNA TGTGCCAGCAGCTTGGGCCCCCATGGGGTGGGGTACCAAGAGACCCAGTACTTC.

The chain joins TRBV27 to TRBJ2-3; unclear D gene. The V end was cut by 5 bases, the J end by 5 bases, with 11 bases between. Germline V lookup: CDR1 MNHEY, CDR2 SMNVEV (reference sequence). The CDR3 is 13 amino acids. The CDR3 sequence: CASSMYTGDTQYF. The CDR3 DNA reads as TGTGCCAGCAGTATGTACACGGGAGATACGCAGTATTTT.

This rearrangement joins TRBV4-1 to TRBJ2-1; D gene unclear. V shed 0 bases and J shed 8 bases, with 23 bases lying between them. The CDR3 is 18 amino acids. Germline V CDR1 and CDR2: MGHRA, YSYEKL. CDR3 nucleotides: TGCGCCAGCAGCCAAGATATGACCCGGGCTCAGTGGCAGGATGAGCAGTTCTTC. Its protein is CASSQDMTRAQWQDEQFF.

This clonotype showed up just a few times. V is TRBV5-6 and J is TRBJ2-5; D is undetermined. Germline CDR1 is SGHDT and CDR2 is YYEEEE. The CDR3 runs to 12 residues. Trimming removed 1 base from V and 5 bases from J, with 6 bases in between. The CDR3 DNA reads TGTGCCAGCAGCTTGTATGGGGAGACCCAGTACTTC. It specifies CASSLYGETQYF. Drawing the rest from reference TRBV5-6 and TRBJ2-5, the complete variable domain is DAGVTQSPTHLIKTRGQQVTLRCSPKSGHDTVSWYQQALGQGPQFIFQYYEEEERQRGNFPDRFSGHQFPNYSSELNVNALLLGDSALYLCASSLYGETQYFGPGTRLLVL.

This chain uses TRBV27 with TRBJ2-7; D is perhaps TRBD2 (6 bases). V was pared by 6 bases and J by 2 bases, with 14 bases between. The CDR3 totals 14 residues. Germline V gives CDR1 MNHEY, CDR2 SMNVEV (reference sequence). CDR3 sequence reads: CASRSIGTAYEQYF. The DNA of the CDR3 is TGTGCCAGCAGGAGCATTGGGACTGCCTACGAGCAGTACTTC.

The chain has TRBV20-1 and TRBJ2-3, with TRBD2 matching over 10 bases. The CDR3 has 14 amino acids. The V gene end was trimmed by 6 bases and the J gene end by 6 bases; junction bases not matched to a gene: 9. Germline CDR1 reads DFQATT; CDR2 reads SNEGSKA (reference sequence). The CDR3 DNA is TGCAGTGCCGAGCAAGCGGGAGGGAGGGATACGCAGTATTTT. Translation gives CSAEQAGGRDTQYF.

This clonotype was seen more than once but under ten times. Here the CDR3 DNA reads TGTGCCAGCAGTTTAATCAGGGCCCCCTACGAGCAGTACTTC. Translated, it gives CASSLIRAPYEQYF. This chain uses TRBV12-3 or TRBV12-4 with TRBJ2-7; TRBD1 is a possible D gene (5 bases). V dropped 2 bases and J dropped 2 bases, with 10 bases sitting between them. The CDR3 is made up of 14 amino acids.

The table lists this clonotype with a few counts. The chain joins TRBV29-1 to TRBJ2-5; D may be TRBD1 (5 bases). The CDR3 loop spans 14 amino acids. V was cut by 0 bases and J by 5 bases, with 13 bases left in between. Germline assignment: CDR1 SQVTM and CDR2 ANQGSEA. The CDR3 DNA reads as TGCAGCGTTGAAGAGTGGCCAAGGGGTGAGACCCAGTACTTC. Protein: CSVEEWPRGETQYF.